This T cell receptor (beta chain) was identified in a study of blood T cell repertoires in COVID-19. Profiled with immunoSEQ multiplex PCR; TCRdb holds only in-frame clones, not every one. The repertoire holds about 390,000 clones, with approximately 87% as singletons. Germline-derived CDR1 and CDR2 are LNHDA and SQIVND (reference sequence). Trimming took off 5 bases at V and 6 bases at J, with 17 bases between the two ends. This CDR3 has 15 amino acids. Sample: peripheral blood. The source is a woman aged 55-69 years with COVID-19, enrolled during active disease. This rearrangement joins TRBV19 to TRBJ1-5; weak D call: TRBD1 (6 bases). CDR3 sequence (DNA): TGTGCCAGTAGTGTGAACAGGGCGATGGGTCAGCCCCAGCATTTT. This gives the protein CASSVNRAMGQPQHF.